This entry concerns a single TCR beta chain. Sequencing used immunoSEQ multiplex PCR; TCRdb keeps in-frame clones, though not all of them. The table includes about 48,000 clones, 65% to 85% detected once. This entry comes from a study of blood T cell repertoires in COVID-19. Study-wide background: Both acute and convalescent COVID-19 samples were obtained from the United States, Italy and Spain.

The ends were cut back, 2 bases at V and 3 bases at J, with 8 bases in the middle. This CDR3 is 13 amino acids long. Germline CDR1 reads WNHNN; CDR2 reads SYGVQD (reference sequence). This rearrangement joins TRBV10-1 to TRBJ2-7; a weak D match, TRBD2 (5 bases). The TCR was taken from a human donor in a cohort sampled during active COVID-19. The sequenced sample was peripheral blood. CDR3 DNA: TGCGCCAGCAGTGAGAGCGGATTCTACGAGCAGTACTTC. It yields the protein CASSESGFYEQYF.